The 19 T cell receptor beta chains in this list originate from one sample, sequenced in a study of T-cell memory formation after mild COVID-19. TCRdb re-derived calls from the 5' RACE reads in MiXCR, one entry per CDR3 protein. The sample lists fewer than 550,000 distinct CDR3 sequences, 20% occurring once. The sequenced sample consisted of PBMCs or a T cell subset sorted from them (not recorded which). The receptor set was obtained from an adult woman who had mild COVID-19 (a few samples of this study predate the infection). Cell type and time point are not known.

This clonotype was counted only a few times. The chain recombines TRBV27 with TRBJ2-7; TRBD1 matches 9 bases. The V and J ends lost 5 bases and 6 bases, in that order; junction bases with no gene match: 11. Germline V lookup: CDR1 MNHEY, CDR2 SMNVEV (reference sequence). The CDR3 is made up of 15 amino acids. The CDR3 loop reads CASSPNIQGAGEQYF. In DNA form, the CDR3 reads TGTGCCAGCAGTCCTAATATACAGGGGGCCGGCGAGCAGTACTTC.

There are a few counts of this clonotype. This chain connects TRBV5-1 to TRBJ2-2; no reliable D call. Germline V gene data show CDR1 as SGHRS and CDR2 as YFSETQ. The CDR3 is made up of 14 amino acids. V gave up 0 bases and J gave up 6 bases, with 9 bases separating them. The DNA for the CDR3 is TGCGCCAGCAGCTTGGGGTTCCGGGCCGGGGAGCTGTTTTTT. The encoded protein is CASSLGFRAGELFF.

The V call is TRBV12-3 or TRBV12-4, the J call TRBJ1-2, with 7 bases identical to TRBD1. The CDR3 has 12 residues. J was trimmed by 4 bases and V by 10 bases; bases with no gene match: 6. The CDR3 loop is CATRTGAYGYTF. As DNA, the CDR3 is TGTGCCACGCGAACAGGGGCCTATGGCTACACCTTC.

The CDR3 sequence: CASRGGARADTQYF. CDR3 in DNA: TGTGCCAGCAGGGGAGGGGCTCGCGCAGATACGCAGTATTTT. This rearrangement joins TRBV7-9 to TRBJ2-3; the match to TRBD2 covers 7 bases. The CDR3 has 14 residues. V shed 6 bases and J 4 bases; nucleotides not matched to a gene: 7. Germline V CDR1 and CDR2: SEHNR, FQNEAQ (reference sequence).

In its sample, this clonotype was seen a few times. CDR3 nucleotide sequence: TGTGCCAGCAGCCTTTGGACAGATGGCTACACCTTC. Protein sequence: CASSLWTDGYTF. The chain couples TRBV7-9 to TRBJ1-2; possible D gene TRBD1, 6 bases. Per the germline V gene, CDR1 is SEHNR and CDR2 is FQNEAQ (reference sequence). This CDR3 region has 12 residues. V dropped 5 bases and J dropped 6 bases, with 10 bases sitting between them.

The chain couples TRBV4-3 to TRBJ2-3; the match to TRBD2 covers 7 bases. CDR1 and CDR2 (germline): LGHNA, YSLEER. J lost 2 bases, V lost 2 bases, and 10 bases had no gene match. This CDR3 contains 17 residues. The CDR3 here is CASSQPPRGEFTDTQYF. DNA for the CDR3: TGCGCCAGCAGCCAACCTCCTCGGGGGGAATTCACAGATACGCAGTATTTT.

This clonotype appeared a few times. The rearrangement uses TRBV20-1 and TRBJ1-4; D remains ambiguous. CDR1 is DFQATT, CDR2 SNEGSKA, per germline (reference sequence). CDR3 length: 12 residues. V dropped 3 bases and J dropped 0 bases, with 2 bases sitting between them. The CDR3 DNA reads as TGCAGTGCTAGGGCAACTAATGAAAAACTGTTTTTT. Amino acids: CSARATNEKLFF.

This chain links TRBV12-3 or TRBV12-4 with TRBJ2-1; TRBD2 aligns across 14 bases. Trimming took 6 bases from V and 7 from J; bases not matched to a gene: 8. The CDR3 length is 16 residues. This CDR3 reads CASSRSGTSGGNEQFF. The CDR3, as DNA: TGTGCCAGCAGCCGATCCGGGACTAGCGGGGGTAATGAGCAGTTCTTC.

The CDR3 DNA is TGTGCCAGCAGCCAGGGACTAGCGGAAAACCAAGAGACCCAGTACTTC. Protein product: CASSQGLAENQETQYF. V is TRBV4-2 and J is TRBJ2-5, with TRBD2 matching over 11 bases. V lost 3 bases to trimming and J lost 0 bases; unmatched junction nucleotides: 3. The CDR3 consists of 16 residues. CDR1 is LGHNA and CDR2 is YNFKEQ in the germline V gene.

V and J are TRBV3-1 and TRBJ2-5; 8 bases are shared with TRBD2. Germline V gene lookup returns CDR1 LGHDT and CDR2 YNNKEL (reference sequence). Unmatched junction bases numbered 12, after V lost 7 bases and J lost 2 bases. The CDR3 is made up of 16 amino acids. The CDR3 loop reads CASTPRLSSGQETQYF. The CDR3 DNA reads TGTGCCAGCACCCCAAGATTGTCTAGCGGGCAAGAGACCCAGTACTTC.

A few counts support this clonotype. The chain carries TRBV20-1 and TRBJ2-7; D not resolved. V was trimmed by 3 bases and J by 6 bases, leaving 18 bases between them. The CDR3 totals 14 residues. The germline CDR1 and CDR2 sequences are DFQATT and SNEGSKA (reference sequence). CDR3: CSASTDDGSGEQYF. The CDR3 coding sequence is TGCAGTGCTAGTACAGACGACGGTTCCGGCGAGCAGTACTTC.

The chain uses TRBV12-3 or TRBV12-4 and TRBJ2-3; tentative D call: TRBD2 (5 bases). Trimming stripped 3 bases from V and 1 base from J, with 14 bases between. There are 16 residues in the CDR3. The CDR3 DNA follows: TGTGCCAGCAGTTTGACGGAGGTTTGGGGCACAGATACGCAGTATTTT. Its translation: CASSLTEVWGTDTQYF.

This clonotype was counted between two and nine times. The chain couples TRBV23-1 to TRBJ2-7; D is perhaps TRBD1 (6 bases). TRBV23-1 is an open reading frame whose function is uncertain. V was clipped by 0 bases and J by 5 bases, with 14 bases between them. The CDR3 is made up of 15 amino acids. The CDR3 bases are TGCGCCAGCAGTCAATCCTCGGGACACTCAGACGAGCAGTACTTC. The encoded protein is CASSQSSGHSDEQYF.

This clonotype was observed a handful of times. The chain recombines TRBV3-1 with TRBJ1-5, with 7 bases lining up with TRBD1. Germline CDR1 and CDR2: LGHDT and YNNKEL (reference sequence). V lost 1 base to trimming and J lost 6 bases; unmatched junction nucleotides: 3. The CDR3 has 14 amino acids. The CDR3: CASSQGDRVQPQHF. DNA for the CDR3: TGTGCCAGCAGCCAAGGTGACAGGGTTCAGCCCCAGCATTTT.

The rearrangement joins TRBV5-1 to TRBJ1-1; D remains ambiguous. With 0 bases removed from V and 2 bases from J, the gap between germline ends came to 11 bases. CDR3 length: 15 amino acids. The germline V gene encodes CDR1 SGHRS and CDR2 YFSETQ. The DNA of the CDR3 is TGCGCCAGCAGCTTGGGGACCTACCTAAACACTGAAGCTTTCTTT. Translated: CASSLGTYLNTEAFF.

This rearrangement joins TRBV5-5 to TRBJ2-1; weak D call: TRBD2 (5 bases). The CDR3 is 14 residues long. Germline V gene lookup returns CDR1 SGHKS and CDR2 YYEKEE (reference sequence). Trimming removed 4 bases at V and 6 bases at J, with 14 bases between. The CDR3 DNA follows: TGTGCCAGCAGCCCACCCAACGGGATCAATGAGCAGTTCTTC. Its translation: CASSPPNGINEQFF.

The genes are TRBV5-1 and TRBJ2-5, with D possibly being TRBD1 (6 bases). This CDR3 contains 17 residues. Germline values: CDR1 SGHRS, CDR2 YFSETQ. V lost 1 base and J 5 bases, leaving 21 bases between the germline ends. CDR3: CASSLNRQGRLGETQYF. The CDR3 nucleotides read TGCGCCAGCAGCTTGAATCGGCAGGGGCGGCTCGGGGAGACCCAGTACTTC. Together with reference TRBV5-1 and TRBJ2-5, the CDR3 gives the full variable domain: KAGVTQTPRYLIKTRGQQVTLSCSPISGHRSVSWYQQTPGQGLQFLFEYFSETQRNKGNFPGRFSGRQFSNSRSEMNVSTLELGDSALYLCASSLNRQGRLGETQYFGPGTRLLVL.

This clonotype was counted a few times. This rearrangement joins TRBV20-1 to TRBJ2-5; tentative D call: TRBD1 (6 bases). Trimming cost V 3 bases and J 2 bases, with 10 bases left between them. Looked up from germline, CDR1 is DFQATT and CDR2 is SNEGSKA (reference sequence). The CDR3 loop spans 13 amino acids. This CDR3 reads CSARTGSQETQYF. DNA of the CDR3: TGCAGTGCTAGGACAGGCAGTCAAGAGACCCAGTACTTC.

The V and J genes are TRBV6-6 and TRBJ2-1; tentatively, D is TRBD1 or TRBD2 (5 bases each). V gave up 2 bases and J gave up 7 bases, with 15 bases separating them. In germline, CDR1 is MNHNY, CDR2 SVGAGI (reference sequence). The CDR3 runs to 15 residues. CDR3 residues: CASSYDRGVANEQFF. The CDR3 DNA reads TGTGCCAGCAGTTACGATCGGGGCGTGGCAAATGAGCAGTTCTTC.